Below, 6 T cell receptor beta chains from the same sample are listed, as sequenced in a study of T-cell reconstitution after alpha-beta-depleted transplantation in children. Preparing the TCRbeta library involved the use of unique molecular identifiers. Each CDR3 protein is one row after TCRdb ran MiXCR on the PCR reads. The sample records 350,000 to 500,000 distinct CDR3 sequences, over 40% being singletons. The source was PBMCs, collected before TCRalphabeta/CD19-depleted stem cell transplant. The receptors here all came from a girl aged 2 to 9 with aplastic anemia, due to receive a stem cell transplant.

The chain combines TRBV29-1 with TRBJ2-7; the match to TRBD2 covers 9 bases. Germline V CDR1 and CDR2: SQVTM, ANQGSEA. Unmatched junction bases numbered 9, after V lost 6 bases and J lost 3 bases. There are 14 residues in the CDR3. Here the CDR3 DNA reads TGCAGCGTAACCCCTAGCGGGACCCTCTACGAGCAGTACTTC. Translated, it gives CSVTPSGTLYEQYF.

This clonotype showed up just a few times. This sequence joins TRBV12-3 or TRBV12-4 and TRBJ2-6; D not certain. V lost 3 bases to trimming and J lost 0 bases, with 9 bases between them. The CDR3 loop spans 16 amino acids. DNA of the CDR3: TGTGCCAGCAGTTTGCAGGCTAACTCTGGGGCCAACGTCCTGACTTTC. This sequence encodes CASSLQANSGANVLTF.

This clonotype turned up a few times. The rearrangement links TRBV20-1 to TRBJ2-1, with TRBD2 as a possible D gene (5 bases). The CDR3 length is 15 residues. The germline CDR1 and CDR2 sequences are DFQATT and SNEGSKA (reference sequence). Trimming stripped 5 bases from V and 5 bases from J, with 19 bases between. The CDR3 nucleotides read TGCAGTGCTTCGAATAGCGAGACGAACCACAATGAGCAGTTCTTC. It yields the protein CSASNSETNHNEQFF.

The V call is TRBV13, the J call TRBJ1-2; D not resolved. Germline V lookup: CDR1 PRHDT, CDR2 FYEKMQ (reference sequence). The ends were cut back, 3 bases at V and 8 bases at J, with 25 bases in the middle. There are 17 residues in the CDR3. The CDR3 protein is CASSFNSKRGHPGGYTF. CDR3 DNA sequence: TGTGCCAGCAGCTTTAATTCCAAGCGAGGGCACCCGGGAGGCTACACCTTC.

Many counts were recorded for this clonotype. The chain employs TRBV6-5 and TRBJ1-5, with TRBD1 matching over 7 bases. Germline CDR1 MNHEY, CDR2 SVGAGI. CDR3 length: 15 residues. The trim removed 5 bases at V and 3 bases at J, leaving 7 bases unmatched. The CDR3 coding sequence is TGTGCCAGCAGTCCAATAACAGGGGCCAATCAGCCCCAGCATTTT. Translation: CASSPITGANQPQHF.

This clonotype was recorded many times. The rearrangement joins TRBV12-3 or TRBV12-4 to TRBJ2-5; perhaps TRBD2 as D (5 bases). The CDR3 runs 11 residues. Trimming removed 10 bases from V and 5 bases from J, with 11 bases in between. The CDR3 sequence: CATQRGETQYF. The CDR3 DNA sequence: TGTGCCACCCAAAGAGGGGAGACCCAGTACTTC.